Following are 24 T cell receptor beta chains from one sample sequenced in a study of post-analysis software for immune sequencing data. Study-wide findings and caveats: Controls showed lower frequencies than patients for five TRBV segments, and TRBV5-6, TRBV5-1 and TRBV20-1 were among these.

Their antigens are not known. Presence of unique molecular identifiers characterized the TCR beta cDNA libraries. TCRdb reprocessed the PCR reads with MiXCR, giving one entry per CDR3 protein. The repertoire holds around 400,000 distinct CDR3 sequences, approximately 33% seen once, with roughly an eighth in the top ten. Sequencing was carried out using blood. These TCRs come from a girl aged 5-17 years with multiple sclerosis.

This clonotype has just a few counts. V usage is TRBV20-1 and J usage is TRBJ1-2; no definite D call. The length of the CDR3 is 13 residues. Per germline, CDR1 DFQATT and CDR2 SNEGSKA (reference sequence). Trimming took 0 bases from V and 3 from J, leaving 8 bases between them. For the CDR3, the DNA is TGCAGTGCTAGAGATCCGGGCGACTATGGCTACACCTTC. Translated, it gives CSARDPGDYGYTF.

CDR3 sequence reads: CASSQGNIPSTDTQYF. The CDR3, as DNA: TGTGCCAGCAGCCAAGGAAATATCCCTAGCACAGATACGCAGTATTTT. The V gene is TRBV14, the J gene TRBJ2-3; D gene uncertain. The V end was cut by 1 base, the J end by 0 bases, with 11 bases between. Germline lookup yields CDR1 SGHDN and CDR2 FVKESK. This CDR3 has 16 residues.

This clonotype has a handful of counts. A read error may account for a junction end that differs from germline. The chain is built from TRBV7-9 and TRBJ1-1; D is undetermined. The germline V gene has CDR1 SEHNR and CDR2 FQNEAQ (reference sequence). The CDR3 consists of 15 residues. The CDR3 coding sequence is TGTTCCAGCAGCCCCGGGTGGGATAGGAACACTGAAGCTTTCTTT. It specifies CSSSPGWDRNTEAFF.

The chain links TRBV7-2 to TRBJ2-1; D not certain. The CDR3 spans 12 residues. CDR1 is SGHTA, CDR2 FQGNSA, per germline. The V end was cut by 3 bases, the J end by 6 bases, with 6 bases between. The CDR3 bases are TGTGCCAGCAGCTTCCGGGCCAATGAGCAGTTCTTC. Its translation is CASSFRANEQFF.

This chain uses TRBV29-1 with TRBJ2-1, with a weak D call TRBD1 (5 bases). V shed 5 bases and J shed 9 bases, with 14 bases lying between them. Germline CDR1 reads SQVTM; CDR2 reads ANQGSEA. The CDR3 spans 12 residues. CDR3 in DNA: TGCAGCGTTAGCATTCAGGGTCGTGAGCAGTTCTTC. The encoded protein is CSVSIQGREQFF.

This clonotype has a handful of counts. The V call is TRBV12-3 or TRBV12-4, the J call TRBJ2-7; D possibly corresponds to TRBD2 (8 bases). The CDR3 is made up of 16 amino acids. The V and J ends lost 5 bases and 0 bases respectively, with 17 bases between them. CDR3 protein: CASSPDSGDSSYEQYF. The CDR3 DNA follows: TGTGCCAGCAGTCCCGATAGCGGGGACAGCTCCTACGAGCAGTACTTC.

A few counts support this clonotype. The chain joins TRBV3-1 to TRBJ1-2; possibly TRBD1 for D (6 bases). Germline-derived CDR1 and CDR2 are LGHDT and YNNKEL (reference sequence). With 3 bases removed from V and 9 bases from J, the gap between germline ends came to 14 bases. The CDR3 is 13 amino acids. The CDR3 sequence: CASSQQGSRSYTF. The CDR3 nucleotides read TGTGCCAGCAGCCAGCAGGGGAGCAGGAGCTACACCTTC.

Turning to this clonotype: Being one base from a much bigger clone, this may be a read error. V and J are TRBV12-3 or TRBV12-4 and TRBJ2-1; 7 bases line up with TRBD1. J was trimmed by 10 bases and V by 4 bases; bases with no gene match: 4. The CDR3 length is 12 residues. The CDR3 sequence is CASSSIQGEQFF. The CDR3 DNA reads TGTGCCAGCAGTTCGATACAGGGGGAGCAGTTCTTC.

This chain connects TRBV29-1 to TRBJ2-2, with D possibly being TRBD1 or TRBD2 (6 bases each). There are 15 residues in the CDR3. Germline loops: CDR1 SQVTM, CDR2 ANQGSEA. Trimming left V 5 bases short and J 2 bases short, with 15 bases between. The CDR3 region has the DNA TGCAGCGTTAATATAGGGGGGTTAAACACCGGGGAGCTGTTTTTT. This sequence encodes CSVNIGGLNTGELFF.

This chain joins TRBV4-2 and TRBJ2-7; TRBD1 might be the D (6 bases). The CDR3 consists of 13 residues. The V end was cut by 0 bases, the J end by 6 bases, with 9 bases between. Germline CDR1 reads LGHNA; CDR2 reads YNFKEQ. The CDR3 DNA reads TGTGCCAGCAGCCAAGAGGGGGCCGGCGAGCAGTACTTC. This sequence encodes CASSQEGAGEQYF.

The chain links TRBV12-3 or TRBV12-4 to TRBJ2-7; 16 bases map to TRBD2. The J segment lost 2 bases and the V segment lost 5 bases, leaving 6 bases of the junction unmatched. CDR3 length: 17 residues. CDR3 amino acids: CASSPQGLAGGTYEQYF. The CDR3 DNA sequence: TGTGCCAGCAGTCCCCAGGGACTAGCGGGGGGGACCTACGAGCAGTACTTC.

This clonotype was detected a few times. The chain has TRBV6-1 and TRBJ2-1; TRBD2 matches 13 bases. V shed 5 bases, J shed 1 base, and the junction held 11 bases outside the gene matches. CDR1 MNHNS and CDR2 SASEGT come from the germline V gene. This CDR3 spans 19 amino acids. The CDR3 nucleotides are TGTGCCAGCAGTCTTAACGGACTAGCGGGGGCCTCGTCCTACAATGAGCAGTTCTTC. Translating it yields CASSLNGLAGASSYNEQFF.

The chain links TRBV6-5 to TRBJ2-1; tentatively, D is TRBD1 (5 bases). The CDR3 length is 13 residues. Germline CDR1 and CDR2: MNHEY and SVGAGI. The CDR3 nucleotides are TGTGCGTGTGGTGGACACCTCTACAATGAGCAGTTCTTC. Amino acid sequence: CACGGHLYNEQFF.

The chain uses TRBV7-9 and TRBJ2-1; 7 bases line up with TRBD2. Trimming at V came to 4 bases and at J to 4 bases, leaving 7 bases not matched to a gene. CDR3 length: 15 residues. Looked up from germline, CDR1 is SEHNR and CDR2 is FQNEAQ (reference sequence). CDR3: CASSSSGANYNEQFF. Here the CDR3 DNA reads TGTGCCAGCAGCTCGAGCGGGGCGAATTACAATGAGCAGTTCTTC. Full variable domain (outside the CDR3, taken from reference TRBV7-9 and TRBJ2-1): DTGVSQNPRHKITKRGQNVTFRCDPISEHNRLYWYRQTLGQGPEFLTYFQNEAQLEKSRLLSDRFSAERPKGSFSTLEIQRTEQGDSAMYLCASSSSGANYNEQFFGPGTRLTVL.

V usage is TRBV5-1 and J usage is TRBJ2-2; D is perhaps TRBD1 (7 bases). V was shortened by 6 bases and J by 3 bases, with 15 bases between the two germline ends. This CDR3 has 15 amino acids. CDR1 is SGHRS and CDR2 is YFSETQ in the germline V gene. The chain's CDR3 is CASNPQGGDTGELFF. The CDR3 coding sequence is TGCGCCAGCAACCCGCAGGGGGGCGACACCGGGGAGCTGTTTTTT.

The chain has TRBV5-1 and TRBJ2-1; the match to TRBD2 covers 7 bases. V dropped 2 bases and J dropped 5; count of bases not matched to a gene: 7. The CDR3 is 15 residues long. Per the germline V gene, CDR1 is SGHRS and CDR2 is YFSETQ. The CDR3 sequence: CASSLSGGGDNEQFF. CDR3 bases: TGCGCCAGCAGCTTAAGCGGTGGGGGGGACAATGAGCAGTTCTTC.

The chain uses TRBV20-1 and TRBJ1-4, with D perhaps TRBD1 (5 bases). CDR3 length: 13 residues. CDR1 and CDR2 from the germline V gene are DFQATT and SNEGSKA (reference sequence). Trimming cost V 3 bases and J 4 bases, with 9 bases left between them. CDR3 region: CSARRQYNEKLFF. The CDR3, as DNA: TGCAGTGCTAGGAGACAGTATAATGAAAAACTGTTTTTT.

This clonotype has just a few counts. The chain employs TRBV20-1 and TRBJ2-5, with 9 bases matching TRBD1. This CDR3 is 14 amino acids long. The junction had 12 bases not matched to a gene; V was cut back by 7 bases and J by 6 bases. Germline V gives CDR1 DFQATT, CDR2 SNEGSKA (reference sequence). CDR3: CSVPTGTGSKTQYF. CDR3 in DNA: TGCAGTGTTCCAACCGGGACAGGGAGTAAGACCCAGTACTTC.

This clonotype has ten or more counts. DNA of the CDR3: TGTGCCAGCAGTCTGACAGGGGTAGGAGAGACCCAGTACTTC. Protein product: CASSLTGVGETQYF. The chain has TRBV12-3 or TRBV12-4 and TRBJ2-5; 8 bases match TRBD1. This CDR3 spans 14 amino acids. J was trimmed by 4 bases and V by 5 bases; bases with no gene match: 6.

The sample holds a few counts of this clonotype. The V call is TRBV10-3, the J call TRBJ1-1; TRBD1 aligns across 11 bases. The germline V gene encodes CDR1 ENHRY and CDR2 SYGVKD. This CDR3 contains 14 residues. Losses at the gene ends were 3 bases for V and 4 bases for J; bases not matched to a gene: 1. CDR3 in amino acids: CAISDGTGGTEAFF. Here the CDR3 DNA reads TGTGCCATCAGTGACGGGACAGGGGGCACTGAAGCTTTCTTT.

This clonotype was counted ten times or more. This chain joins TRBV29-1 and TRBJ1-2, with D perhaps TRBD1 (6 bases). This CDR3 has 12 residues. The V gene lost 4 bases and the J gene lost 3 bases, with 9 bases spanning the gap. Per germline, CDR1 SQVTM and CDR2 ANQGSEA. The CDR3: CSVAGQHYGYTF. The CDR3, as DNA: TGCAGCGTTGCCGGACAGCACTATGGCTACACCTTC.

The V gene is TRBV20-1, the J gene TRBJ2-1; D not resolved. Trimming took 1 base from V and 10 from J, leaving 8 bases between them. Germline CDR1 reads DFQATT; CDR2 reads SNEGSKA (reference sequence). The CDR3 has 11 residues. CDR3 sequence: CSARADPEQFF. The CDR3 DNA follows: TGCAGTGCTAGAGCTGACCCCGAGCAGTTCTTC.

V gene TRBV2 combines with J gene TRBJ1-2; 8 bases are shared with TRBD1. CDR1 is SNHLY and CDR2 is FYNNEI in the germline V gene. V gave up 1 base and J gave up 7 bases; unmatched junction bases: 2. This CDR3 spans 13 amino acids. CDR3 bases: TGTGCCAGCAGTGAAGGGACAGGGTTTGGCTACACCTTC. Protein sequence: CASSEGTGFGYTF.

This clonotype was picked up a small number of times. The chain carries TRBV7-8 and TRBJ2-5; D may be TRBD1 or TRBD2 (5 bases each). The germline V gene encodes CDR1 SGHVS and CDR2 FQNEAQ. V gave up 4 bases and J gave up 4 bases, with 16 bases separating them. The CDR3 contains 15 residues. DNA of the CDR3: TGTGCCAGCAGCTCCCGGACTGGGGCGCCAGAGACCCAGTACTTC. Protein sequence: CASSSRTGAPETQYF.